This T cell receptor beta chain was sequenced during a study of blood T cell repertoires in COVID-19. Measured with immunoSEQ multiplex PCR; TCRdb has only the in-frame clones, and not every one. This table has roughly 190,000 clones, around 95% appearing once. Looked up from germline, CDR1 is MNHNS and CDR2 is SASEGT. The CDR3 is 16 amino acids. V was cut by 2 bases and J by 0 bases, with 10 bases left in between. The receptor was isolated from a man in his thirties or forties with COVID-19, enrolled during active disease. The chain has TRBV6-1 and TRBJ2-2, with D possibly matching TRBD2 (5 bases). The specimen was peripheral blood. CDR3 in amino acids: CASSEQEVANTGELFF. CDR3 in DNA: TGTGCCAGCAGTGAACAGGAGGTCGCGAACACCGGGGAGCTGTTTTTT.